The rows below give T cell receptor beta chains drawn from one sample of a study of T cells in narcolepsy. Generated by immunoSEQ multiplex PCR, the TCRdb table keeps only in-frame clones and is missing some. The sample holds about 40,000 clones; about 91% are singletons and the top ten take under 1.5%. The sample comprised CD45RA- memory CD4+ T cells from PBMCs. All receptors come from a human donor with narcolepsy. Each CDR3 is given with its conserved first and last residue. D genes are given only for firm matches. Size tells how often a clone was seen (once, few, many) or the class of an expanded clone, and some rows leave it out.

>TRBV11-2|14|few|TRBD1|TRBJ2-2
TGTGCCAGCAGAAAACAGGGGGCGTCGGGGGAGCTGTTTTTT
CASRKQGASGELFF
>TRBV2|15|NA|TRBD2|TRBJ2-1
TGTGCCAGCAGTGAACTAGCGGGGGCCTACAATGAGCAGTTCTTC
CASSELAGAYNEQFF
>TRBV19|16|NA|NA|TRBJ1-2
TGTGCCAGTAGTAACCGGGGAGGGCAGGAGTTCTATGGCTACACCTTC
CASSNRGGQEFYGYTF
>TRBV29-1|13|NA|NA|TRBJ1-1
TGCAGCGTTCCCTCCCCGCGGGGCACTGAAGCTTTCTTT
CSVPSPRGTEAFF
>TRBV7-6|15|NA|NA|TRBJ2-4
TGTGCCAGCAGCCCGTCTGAGGGGGCCAAAAACATTCAGTACTTC
CASSPSEGAKNIQYF
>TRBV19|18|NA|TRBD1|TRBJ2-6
TGTGCCAGTAGTCCCACCCCGGGACAGGGATCCGGGGCCAACGTCCTGACTTTC
CASSPTPGQGSGANVLTF
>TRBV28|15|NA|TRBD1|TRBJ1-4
TGTGCCAGCAGACCCGACGGACAGGGGAGGGAAAAACTGTTTTTT
CASRPDGQGREKLFF
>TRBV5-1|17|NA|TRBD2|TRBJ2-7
TGCGCCAGTCGACCCGACCCTAGCGGGAGGCGCTCCTACGAGCAGTACTTC
CASRPDPSGRRSYEQYF
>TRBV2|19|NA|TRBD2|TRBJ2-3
TGTGCCAGCAGAGGCGGACTAGCGGGAGGGCGATGGTCAGGAGATACGCAGTATTTT
CASRGGLAGGRWSGDTQYF
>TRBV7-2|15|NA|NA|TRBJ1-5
TGTGCCAGCAGCTTTCAGGGAAATAGCAATCAGCCCCAGCATTTT
CASSFQGNSNQPQHF
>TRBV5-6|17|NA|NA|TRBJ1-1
TGTGCCAGCAGCTACCCGAGACTGGAGGGCCTGAACACTGAAGCTTTCTTT
CASSYPRLEGLNTEAFF
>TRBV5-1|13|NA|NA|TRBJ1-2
TGCGCCAGCAGCCCAACGGATAACTATGGCTACACCTTC
CASSPTDNYGYTF
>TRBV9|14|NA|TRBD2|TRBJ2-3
TGTGCCAGCAGCGTAGCCCTAGCGGCAGATACGCAGTATTTT
CASSVALAADTQYF
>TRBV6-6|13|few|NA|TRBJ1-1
TGTGCCAGCAGTTACGGCAGGGGTACTGAAGCTTTCTTT
CASSYGRGTEAFF
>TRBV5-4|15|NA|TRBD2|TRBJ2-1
TGTGCCAGCAGTTTACCGGGACTAGCGGTGGATGAGCAGTTCTTC
CASSLPGLAVDEQFF
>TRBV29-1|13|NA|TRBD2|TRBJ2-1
TGCAGCGTTGGGGGCGGGAGGGCCAATGAGCAGTTCTTC
CSVGGGRANEQFF
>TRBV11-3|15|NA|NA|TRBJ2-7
TGTGCCAGCAGCTCTTACCGGGACCCTGTGAACGAGCAGTACTTC
CASSSYRDPVNEQYF
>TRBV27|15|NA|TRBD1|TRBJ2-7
TGTGCCAGCAGGATTGACAGGGGAGTTTCCCACGAGCAGTACTTC
CASRIDRGVSHEQYF
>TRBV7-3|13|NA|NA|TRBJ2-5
TGTGCCAGCAGCTTATCCCACCAAGAGACCCAGTACTTC
CASSLSHQETQYF
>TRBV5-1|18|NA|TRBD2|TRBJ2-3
TGCGCCAGCAGCCCAAGTTCGCGGGGGGGCCTTGGGGCAGATACGCAGTATTTT
CASSPSSRGGLGADTQYF
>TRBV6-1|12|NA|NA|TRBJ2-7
TGTGCCAGCAGTGACAGTCCGTACGAGCAGTACTTC
CASSDSPYEQYF
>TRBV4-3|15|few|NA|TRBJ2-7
TGCGCCAGCAGCCAAGAGATCACGGACTCCTACGAGCAGTACTTC
CASSQEITDSYEQYF
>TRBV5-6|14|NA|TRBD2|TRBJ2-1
TGTGCCAGCAGCTTGGGGCTAGCGGGCGGTGAGCAGTTCTTC
CASSLGLAGGEQFF
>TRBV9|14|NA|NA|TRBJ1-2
TGTGCCAGCAGCCCCCGGGGGACTAACTATGGCTACACCTTC
CASSPRGTNYGYTF
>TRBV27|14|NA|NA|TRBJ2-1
TGTGCCAGCAGTCGGGCGAACTCCTACAATGAGCAGTTCTTC
CASSRANSYNEQFF
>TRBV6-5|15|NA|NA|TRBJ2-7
TGTGCCAGCAGCCGGAGCCAGGGGCCGCGCGGCGAGCAGTACTTC
CASSRSQGPRGEQYF
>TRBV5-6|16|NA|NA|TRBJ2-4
TGTGCCAGCAGCTTCCGGGCAGCCGCCCGAAAAAACATTCAGTACTTC
CASSFRAAARKNIQYF
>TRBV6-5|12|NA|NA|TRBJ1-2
TGTGCCAGCAACCTCAGGGGTTATGGCTACACCTTC
CASNLRGYGYTF
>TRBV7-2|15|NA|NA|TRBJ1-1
TGTGCCAGCAGCTTAATCCCCACCCTAAACACTGAAGCTTTCTTT
CASSLIPTLNTEAFF
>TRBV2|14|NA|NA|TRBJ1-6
TGTGCCAGCAGGACTAGCTCCTATAATTCACCCCTCCACTTT
CASRTSSYNSPLHF
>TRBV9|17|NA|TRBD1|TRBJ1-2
TGTGCCAGCAGCGTAGGGGAGGGACAGGGGGCCTACTATGGCTACACCTTC
CASSVGEGQGAYYGYTF
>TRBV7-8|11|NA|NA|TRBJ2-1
TGTGCCAGCAGCTCAGTAGCGGCGGAGTTCTTC
CASSSVAAEFF
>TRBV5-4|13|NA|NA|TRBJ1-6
TGTGCCAGCAGCGCGGAAATAAATTCACCCCTCCACTTT
CASSAEINSPLHF
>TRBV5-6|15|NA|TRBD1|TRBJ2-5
TGTGCCAGCAGCTTGCTCGGGACAGGTGAAGAGACCCAGTACTTC
CASSLLGTGEETQYF
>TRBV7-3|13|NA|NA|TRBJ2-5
TGTGCCAGCAGCTTAGGGTCCCCAGAGACCCAGTACTTC
CASSLGSPETQYF
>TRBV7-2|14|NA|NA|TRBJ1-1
TGTGCCAGCAGCTTAAGTGGGGTGAACACTGAAGCTTTCTTT
CASSLSGVNTEAFF
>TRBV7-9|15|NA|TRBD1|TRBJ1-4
TGTGCCAGCAGCCGGGAGGAGGGGGCTAGAGAAAAACTGTTTTTT
CASSREEGAREKLFF
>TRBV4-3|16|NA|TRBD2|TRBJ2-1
TGCGCCAGCAGCCGCTTACAGCGGGGGGGCAGAAATGAGCAGTTCTTC
CASSRLQRGGRNEQFF
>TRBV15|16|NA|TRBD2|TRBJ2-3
TGTGCCACCAGCAGGGGACTAGCGGAGAGCACAGATACGCAGTATTTT
CATSRGLAESTDTQYF
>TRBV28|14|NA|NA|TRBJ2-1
TGTGCCAGCAGTTTGGATACGTCGTTGGGTGAGCAGTTCTTC
CASSLDTSLGEQFF
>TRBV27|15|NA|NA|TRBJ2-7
TGTGCCAGCAGTTTATATGCCGGGAACTCCTACGAGCAGTACTTC
CASSLYAGNSYEQYF
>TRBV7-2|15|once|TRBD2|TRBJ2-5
TGTGCCAGCAGCTTAAACGGGGGGGCCCGAGAGACCCAGTACTTC
CASSLNGGARETQYF
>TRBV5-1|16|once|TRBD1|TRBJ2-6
TGCGCCAGCAGCTTACAGGGGGCGGCCGGGGCCAACGTCCTGACTTTC
CASSLQGAAGANVLTF
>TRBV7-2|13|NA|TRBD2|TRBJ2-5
TGTGCCAGCAACGGGGGGAACCAAGAGACCCAGTACTTC
CASNGGNQETQYF
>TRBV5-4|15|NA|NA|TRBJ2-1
TGTGCCAGCAGCTTGGGGATGGGGGGCCGAAATGAGCAGTTCTTC
CASSLGMGGRNEQFF
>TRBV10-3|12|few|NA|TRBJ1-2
TGTGCCACCAAGGCGGGGGGCATTGGCTACACCTTC
CATKAGGIGYTF
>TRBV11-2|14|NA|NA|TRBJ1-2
TGTGCCAGCAGCTTAGGTAGACACCGCTATGGCTACACCTTC
CASSLGRHRYGYTF
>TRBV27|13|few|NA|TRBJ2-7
TGTGCCAGCAGTCTTACACGGATCAACGAGCAGTACTTC
CASSLTRINEQYF
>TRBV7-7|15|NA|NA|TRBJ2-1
TGTGCCAGCAGCCAGATCCCACTAGATTACAATGAGCAGTTCTTC
CASSQIPLDYNEQFF
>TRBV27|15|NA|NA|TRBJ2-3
TGTGCCAGCAGTTCCGGGAGGGGGCGAACAGATACGCAGTATTTT
CASSSGRGRTDTQYF
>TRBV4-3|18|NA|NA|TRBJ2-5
TGCGCCAGCAGCCCGGGGCGCGGGGGCGCGTTCCGTGAAGAGACCCAGTACTTC
CASSPGRGGAFREETQYF
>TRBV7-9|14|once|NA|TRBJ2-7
TGTGCCAGCAGACCTATTACTCCAGGGGACGAGCAGTACTTC
CASRPITPGDEQYF
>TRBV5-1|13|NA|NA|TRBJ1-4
TGCGCCAGCAGCTTGGACGAGGGGAGAAAACTGTTTTTT
CASSLDEGRKLFF
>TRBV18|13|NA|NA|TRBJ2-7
TGTGCCAGCTCACCAGGCGGGAACTACGAGCAGTACTTC
CASSPGGNYEQYF
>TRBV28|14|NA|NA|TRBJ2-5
TGTGCCAGCAGTTTAGTCGGGGGTCAAGAGACCCAGTACTTC
CASSLVGGQETQYF
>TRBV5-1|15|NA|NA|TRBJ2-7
TGCGCCAGCAGCTTGGCCCCGCAGGGTGTAAACGAGCAGTACTTC
CASSLAPQGVNEQYF
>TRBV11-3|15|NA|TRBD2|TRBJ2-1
TGTGCCAGCAGCTTAGATGGCGGGAGCTACAATGAGCAGTTCTTC
CASSLDGGSYNEQFF
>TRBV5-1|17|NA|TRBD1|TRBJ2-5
TGCGCCAGCAGCCTCCGACCGGGACAGGGGGTCCAAGAGACCCAGTACTTC
CASSLRPGQGVQETQYF
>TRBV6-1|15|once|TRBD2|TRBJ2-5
TGTGCCAGCAAGGGAGGACTAGCGGGAGGGGAGACCCAGTACTTC
CASKGGLAGGETQYF
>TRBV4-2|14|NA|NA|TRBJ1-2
TGTGCCAGCGGAACAGGACAGTCTAACTATGGCTACACCTTC
CASGTGQSNYGYTF